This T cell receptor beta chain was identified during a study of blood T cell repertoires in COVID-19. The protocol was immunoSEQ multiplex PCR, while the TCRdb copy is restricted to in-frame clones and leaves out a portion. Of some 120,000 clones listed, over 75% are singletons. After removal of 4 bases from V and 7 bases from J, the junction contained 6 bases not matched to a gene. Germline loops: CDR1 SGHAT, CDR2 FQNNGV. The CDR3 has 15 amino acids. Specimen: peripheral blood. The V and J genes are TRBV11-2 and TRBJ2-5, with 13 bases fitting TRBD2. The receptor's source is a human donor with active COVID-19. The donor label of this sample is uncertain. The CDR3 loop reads CASSSIRLAGGTQYF. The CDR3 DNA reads TGTGCCAGCAGCTCCATCCGACTAGCGGGGGGGACCCAGTACTTC.